Each of the 22 T cell receptor beta chains below was sequenced from the same sample in a study of cytomegalovirus exposure and HLA in healthy donors. Only in-frame clones appear in the TCRdb table, and some are missing; sequencing was by immunoSEQ multiplex PCR. The profile shows 47,000 or so clones, 85% to 95% of them singletons. Sequencing input: PBMCs. The receptors were gathered from a man younger than 30 in good health and CMV-seronegative.

This chain joins TRBV28 and TRBJ1-2; TRBD1 matches at 7 bases. This CDR3 region has 14 residues. V lost 7 bases to trimming and J lost 8 bases; unmatched junction nucleotides: 13. Germline V gene lookup returns CDR1 MDHEN and CDR2 SYDVKM. This chain's CDR3 is CASKTGWHYEGYTF. DNA of the CDR3: TGTGCCAGCAAGACAGGGTGGCACTATGAAGGCTACACCTTC.

The chain is built from TRBV27 and TRBJ1-2; 8 bases fit TRBD1. V was clipped by 3 bases and J by 7 bases; unmatched bases: 4. Germline values: CDR1 MNHEY, CDR2 SMNVEV (reference sequence). The CDR3 contains 13 residues. CDR3 sequence reads: CASSFRQGTGYTF. CDR3 nucleotides: TGTGCCAGCAGTTTTCGACAGGGGACTGGCTACACCTTC.

The chain links TRBV30 to TRBJ2-4; the match to TRBD2 covers 10 bases. Germline V gives CDR1 GTSNPN, CDR2 SVGIG (reference sequence). After removal of 0 bases from V and 9 bases from J, the junction contained 17 bases not matched to a gene. The CDR3 contains 18 residues. CDR3 region: CAWSVSRRTSGLAGIQYF. In DNA, the CDR3 is TGTGCCTGGAGTGTAAGTCGAAGGACTAGCGGCCTAGCGGGCATTCAGTACTTC.

The chain employs TRBV7-8 and TRBJ2-7; maybe TRBD1 (6 bases). The CDR3 sequence is 12 residues long. Germline-derived CDR1 and CDR2 are SGHVS and FQNEAQ. V lost 4 bases to trimming and J lost 4 bases, with 8 bases between them. This CDR3 is CASSSGTYEQYF. CDR3 in DNA: TGTGCCAGCAGCTCGGGGACATACGAGCAGTACTTC. The variable domain in full, completed from reference TRBV7-8 and TRBJ2-7, reads GAGVSQSPRYKVAKRGQDVALRCDPISGHVSLFWYQQALGQGPEFLTYFQNEAQLDKSGLPSDRFFAERPEGSVSTLKIQRTQQEDSAVYLCASSSGTYEQYFGPGTRLTVT.

The rearrangement uses TRBV7-2 and TRBJ2-3, with 8 bases lining up with TRBD2. The V segment lost 6 bases and the J segment 0 bases; nucleotides outside the gene matches: 5. Germline values: CDR1 SGHTA, CDR2 FQGNSA. This CDR3 is 15 amino acids long. The CDR3 DNA sequence: TGTGCCAGCAGACCGACTAGCGCCAGCACAGATACGCAGTATTTT. It yields the protein CASRPTSASTDTQYF.

The chain links TRBV2 to TRBJ2-7; D gene unclear. There are 14 residues in the CDR3. Germline lookup yields CDR1 SNHLY and CDR2 FYNNEI. The V and J ends lost 10 bases and 0 bases respectively, with 16 bases between them. Written as DNA, the CDR3 is TGTGCCACCAAGCAGGATCGAAGCTCCTACGAGCAGTACTTC. Amino acids: CATKQDRSSYEQYF.

V is TRBV4-1 and J is TRBJ1-5; D gene uncertain. Deletions cut 1 base from V and 7 bases from J, with 14 bases between. CDR1 MGHRA and CDR2 YSYEKL come from the germline V gene. CDR3 length equals 15 residues. The DNA of the CDR3 is TGCGCCAGCAGCCAAGCCGGAGGCTTCGGGCAGCCCCAGCATTTT. This encodes CASSQAGGFGQPQHF.

The chain uses TRBV4-3 and TRBJ2-1; possibly TRBD2 for D (6 bases). Trimming pared 4 bases from V and 8 bases from J, leaving 21 bases between. The CDR3 has 16 residues. Per the germline V gene, CDR1 is LGHNA and CDR2 is YSLEER. CDR3 nucleotide sequence: TGCGCCAGCAGCCCCGAGCCGGGACTTGGGCCCGATGAGCAGTTCTTC. Its protein product is CASSPEPGLGPDEQFF.

The chain couples TRBV7-9 to TRBJ2-3; tentatively, D is TRBD2 (6 bases). Trimming stripped 5 bases from V and 2 bases from J, with 17 bases between. This CDR3 is 16 amino acids long. Germline V gives CDR1 SEHNR, CDR2 FQNEAQ (reference sequence). The CDR3 reads CASSPTRGGPTDTQYF. CDR3 bases: TGTGCCAGCAGCCCTACGAGGGGAGGACCCACAGATACGCAGTATTTT.

This chain joins TRBV5-5 and TRBJ2-7; 9 bases fit TRBD1. The ends lost 3 bases at V and 4 bases at J; junction bases unmatched: 11. The germline V gene has CDR1 SGHKS and CDR2 YYEKEE (reference sequence). This CDR3 comprises 16 residues. CDR3 DNA: TGTGCCAGCAGCTACTACCGGGACAGGGCGCAATACGAGCAGTACTTC. It codes for CASSYYRDRAQYEQYF.

The DNA for the CDR3 is TGTGCCAGCTCACCATGGGGGCGAGGGGACTATGGCTACACCTTC. It specifies CASSPWGRGDYGYTF. The chain couples TRBV18 to TRBJ1-2; D perhaps matches TRBD1 (6 bases). Germline V gives CDR1 KGHSH, CDR2 LQKENI. Trimming cost V 2 bases and J 3 bases, with 13 bases left between them. This CDR3 comprises 15 residues.

The genes are TRBV9 and TRBJ1-3; D unclear. This CDR3 region has 14 residues. Germline loops: CDR1 SGDLS, CDR2 YYNGEE. Trimming cost V 4 bases and J 6 bases, with 14 bases left between them. The CDR3 nucleotides are TGTGCCAGCAGCCCAGGAATGCATGAAAACACCATATATTTT. Protein product: CASSPGMHENTIYF.

The chain recombines TRBV11-2 with TRBJ2-1; weak D call: TRBD2 (6 bases). Trimming removed 5 bases from V and 3 bases from J, with 11 bases in between. The CDR3 runs to 14 residues. CDR1 and CDR2 from the germline V gene are SGHAT and FQNNGV. CDR3 residues: CASSPRDFYNEQFF. The CDR3 DNA reads as TGTGCCAGCAGCCCCAGGGACTTCTACAATGAGCAGTTCTTC.

V gene TRBV20-1 combines with J gene TRBJ2-1; 7 positions agree with TRBD1. This CDR3 has 11 residues. J lost 9 bases, V lost 7 bases, and 6 bases had no gene match. Germline V lookup: CDR1 DFQATT, CDR2 SNEGSKA (reference sequence). CDR3 coding DNA: TGCAGTGGTCACAGGGGTAGTGAGCAGTTCTTC. It encodes CSGHRGSEQFF.

The chain employs TRBV19 and TRBJ2-7, with unresolved D. This CDR3 has 13 residues. Per the germline V gene, CDR1 is LNHDA and CDR2 is SQIVND (reference sequence). With 5 bases removed from V and 6 bases from J, the gap between germline ends came to 14 bases. This CDR3 reads CASSLHSEFEQYF. The CDR3 DNA reads TGTGCCAGTAGTCTCCACTCCGAGTTCGAGCAGTACTTC.

The chain employs TRBV15 and TRBJ2-1, with D tentatively TRBD2 (6 bases). From germline, CDR1 is LNHNV and CDR2 YYDKDF (reference sequence). This CDR3 has 14 amino acids. V was pared by 1 base and J by 8 bases, with 12 bases between. Here the CDR3 reads CATSRVGGYYEQFF. CDR3 sequence (DNA): TGTGCCACCAGCAGAGTGGGAGGATACTATGAGCAGTTCTTC.

The rearrangement joins TRBV6-5 to TRBJ1-2; D is unresolved. Germline CDR1 is MNHEY and CDR2 is SVGAGI. This CDR3 contains 16 residues. V was shortened by 0 bases and J by 0 bases, with 11 bases between the two germline ends. CDR3 residues: CASSYSSGYTNYGYTF. The CDR3 DNA reads as TGTGCCAGCAGTTACTCTTCCGGGTACACTAACTATGGCTACACCTTC.

This clone was seen a few times. This rearrangement joins TRBV6-4 to TRBJ2-3; TRBD2 matches 7 bases. The CDR3 is made up of 15 amino acids. The V segment lost 6 bases and the J segment 1 base; nucleotides outside the gene matches: 7. Per the germline V gene, CDR1 is MRHNA and CDR2 is SNTAGT. The CDR3 DNA reads TGTGCCAGCAGGGGGGGGAGGTCTGGCACAGATACGCAGTATTTT. Protein: CASRGGRSGTDTQYF.

The CDR3 loop reads CASSRRQGYTDTQYF. In nucleotides, the CDR3 is TGTGCCAGCAGCCGTAGACAGGGTTACACAGATACGCAGTATTTT. This chain joins TRBV6-5 and TRBJ2-3; 7 nucleotides align to TRBD1. CDR3 length equals 15 residues. CDR1 and CDR2 (germline): MNHEY, SVGAGI. The trim removed 6 bases at V and 2 bases at J, leaving 8 bases unmatched.

The V call is TRBV29-1, the J call TRBJ2-6; maybe TRBD2 (5 bases). Germline CDR1 SQVTM, CDR2 ANQGSEA. The CDR3 is 14 residues long. V was shortened by 6 bases and J by 2 bases, with 11 bases between the two germline ends. The CDR3: CSVREEAGANVLTF. In nucleotides, the CDR3 is TGCAGCGTCCGAGAGGAGGCTGGGGCCAACGTCCTGACTTTC.

V usage is TRBV18 and J usage is TRBJ1-3, with a possible D match to TRBD1 (5 bases). Germline CDR1 reads KGHSH; CDR2 reads LQKENI. The CDR3 is 15 residues long. Trimming cost V 3 bases and J 4 bases, with 13 bases left between them. This chain's CDR3 is CASSPLGTGGNTIYF. The CDR3 bases are TGTGCCAGCTCACCGCTGGGGACTGGCGGAAACACCATATATTTT.

The chain links TRBV5-1 to TRBJ2-7; perhaps TRBD1 as D (6 bases). The germline V and J ends were trimmed by 2 bases and 0 bases, with 9 bases remaining between them. Germline loops: CDR1 SGHRS, CDR2 YFSETQ. CDR3 length equals 14 residues. The CDR3 DNA follows: TGCGCCAGCAGCTTCGACAGGATCTCCTACGAGCAGTACTTC. This translates into CASSFDRISYEQYF.